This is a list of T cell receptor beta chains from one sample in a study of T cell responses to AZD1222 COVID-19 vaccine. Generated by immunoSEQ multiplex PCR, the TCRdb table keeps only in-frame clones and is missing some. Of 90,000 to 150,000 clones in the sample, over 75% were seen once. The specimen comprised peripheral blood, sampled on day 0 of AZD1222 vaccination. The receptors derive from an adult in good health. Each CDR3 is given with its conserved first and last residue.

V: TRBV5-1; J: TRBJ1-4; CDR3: CASSLRQTTNEKLFF
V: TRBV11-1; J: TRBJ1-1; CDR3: CASSLYREVPEAFF
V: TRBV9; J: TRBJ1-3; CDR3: CASSEMDRGSGNTIYF
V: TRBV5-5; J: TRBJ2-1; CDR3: CASSFVYNEQFF
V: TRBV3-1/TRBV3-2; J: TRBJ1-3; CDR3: CASSKSGGAGNTIYF
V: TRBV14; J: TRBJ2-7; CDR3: CASSQGRGSSYEQYF
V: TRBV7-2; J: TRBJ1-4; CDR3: CASSWRTGFGEKLFF
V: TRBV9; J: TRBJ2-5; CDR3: CASSARGQGTQETQYF
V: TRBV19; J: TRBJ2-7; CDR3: CASSEAGGSREQYF
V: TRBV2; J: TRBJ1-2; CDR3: CASRPTTTGTFYGYTF
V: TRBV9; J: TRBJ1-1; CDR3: CASSDKDRPPQEAFF
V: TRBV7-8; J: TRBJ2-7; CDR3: CASRIGQAYEQYF
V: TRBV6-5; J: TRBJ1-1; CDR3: CASKHGTSSGEAFF
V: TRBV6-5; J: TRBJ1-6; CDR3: CASNPGGYNSPLHF
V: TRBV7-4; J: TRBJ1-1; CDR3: CASSLGQGGELIDTEAFF
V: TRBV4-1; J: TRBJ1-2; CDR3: CASSQEQGVAYTF
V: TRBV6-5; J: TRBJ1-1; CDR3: CASSYGGQEAFF
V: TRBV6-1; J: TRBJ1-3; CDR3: CASSELVLLSGNTIYF